This passage covers 7 T cell receptor beta chains from one sample sequenced in a study of blood T cell repertoires in COVID-19 (dated by TCRdb to about 2020). Library creation used the immunoSEQ multiplex PCR assay. TCRdb obtained this table from immuneACCESS and retained in-frame rearrangements with V and J assigned. These tables miss some clones; where compared with another copy, unresolved V genes account for less than half of the shortfall, and the remainder is unexplained. The sample table contains 200,000 to 300,000 clones; only one count was recorded for around 86% of them. In total, the top ten clones hold roughly 9.8% of the sample. The specimen sequenced was peripheral blood. The receptors come from a man aged 35 to 55 who had recovered from COVID-19.

This clone was counted a single time. This sequence joins TRBV3-1 (or the pseudogene TRBV3-2) and TRBJ2-1, with TRBD2 matching over 11 bases. The V and J ends lost 4 bases and 8 bases, in that order; junction bases with no gene match: 7. The CDR3 is 15 residues long. Germline V gives CDR1 LGHDT, CDR2 YNNKEL (reference sequence). In DNA, the CDR3 is TGTGCCAGCAGCCCCCCGGGACTAGCGGATTATGAGCAGTTCTTC. The encoded protein is CASSPPGLADYEQFF.

The chain recombines TRBV11-2 with TRBJ1-2, with 8 bases that match TRBD1. With V trimmed by 5 bases and J by 2 bases, 7 bases remained unmatched. The CDR3 is 15 amino acids. The germline CDR1 and CDR2 sequences are SGHAT and FQNNGV. The CDR3 DNA reads TGTGCCAGCAGCCCGACTCGGACAGGGAACTATGGCTACACCTTC. It codes for CASSPTRTGNYGYTF.

This chain joins TRBV2 and TRBJ2-1; TRBD2 aligns across 7 bases. V gave up 6 bases and J gave up 0 bases; unmatched junction bases: 8. This CDR3 is built from 16 residues. Germline assignment: CDR1 SNHLY and CDR2 FYNNEI. The CDR3 DNA is TGTGCCAGCAGCCTCGGGACGGGAGGCTCCTACAATGAGCAGTTCTTC. Its protein is CASSLGTGGSYNEQFF.

Note on this clone: A read error may produce the germline difference seen at one junction end. The chain couples TRBV9 to TRBJ1-2; possibly TRBD1 for D (6 bases). The CDR3 runs to 12 residues. Germline CDR1 is SGDLS and CDR2 is YYNGEE. CDR3 sequence (DNA): TGTGTCAGCACCGGGGGGCGGGATGGCTACACCTTC. As protein: CVSTGGRDGYTF. Supplemented by reference TRBV9 and TRBJ1-2, the full variable domain reads DSGVTQTPKHLITATGQRVTLRCSPRSGDLSVYWYQQSLDQGLQFLIQYYNGEERAKGNILERFSAQQFPDLHSELNLSSLELGDSALYFCVSTGGRDGYTFGSGTRLTVV.

The gene calls are TRBV4-1 and TRBJ2-7, with D possibly being TRBD2 (6 bases). Germline V gene data show CDR1 as MGHRA and CDR2 as YSYEKL. The length of the CDR3 is 17 residues. The ends were cut back, 2 bases at V and 3 bases at J, with 20 bases in the middle. CDR3 DNA sequence: TGCGCCAGCAGCCAACCCCCAGCGGAGGGGCTTAACTACGAGCAGTACTTC. This gives the protein CASSQPPAEGLNYEQYF.

J is TRBJ2-2 and V is TRBV7-2; D is possibly TRBD1 (7 bases). CDR1 is SGHTA and CDR2 is FQGNSA in the germline V gene. This CDR3 is 15 amino acids long. Trimming left V 4 bases short and J 1 base short, with 10 bases between. The DNA of the CDR3 is TGTGCCAGCAGCTCCAGGGGGGTGAACACCGGGGAGCTGTTTTTT. Amino acids: CASSSRGVNTGELFF.

This clone was observed a handful of times. The chain is built from TRBV12-5 and TRBJ1-3, with TRBD1 identical over 7 bases. This CDR3 is 17 amino acids long. The germline CDR1 and CDR2 sequences are LGHNT and FRNRAP. V was pared by 4 bases and J by 0 bases, with 9 bases of the junction left unmatched. The DNA for the CDR3 is TGTGCTAGTGGTTCAGAACCGGGACAGCCCTCTGGAAACACCATATATTTT. It translates to CASGSEPGQPSGNTIYF.